A single sample is the source of the 30 T cell receptor beta chains below, sequenced in a study of T cells in Graves' hyperthyroidism and ophthalmopathy. Amplified regions were TCR beta CDR3 sequences from RNA transcripts. When the TCR CDR3 underwent first-round RT-PCR, the HTBI primer set was used. From the multiplex PCR reads, TCRdb called clonotypes with MiXCR, one entry per CDR3 protein. The sample shows 550,000 to 600,000 distinct CDR3 sequences, roughly 46% of them seen only once. The sequenced sample was peripheral blood or thyroid tissue (not recorded which). Receptors were obtained from an adult woman with Graves' disease, either hyperthyroidism or ophthalmopathy (not recorded which).

This clonotype was recorded many times. V and J are TRBV10-2 and TRBJ1-2, with 7 bases that match TRBD1. Per the germline V gene, CDR1 is WSHSY and CDR2 is SAAADI. V dropped 3 bases and J dropped 4; count of bases not matched to a gene: 11. The CDR3 loop spans 16 amino acids. CDR3 coding DNA: TGCGCCAGCAGTGACCGGCGGGCAGGGGGTCCCTATGGCTACACCTTC. Its protein product is CASSDRRAGGPYGYTF.

This clonotype was seen a few times. A much larger clone lies a single base off, so this may be a read error. The chain has TRBV12-3 or TRBV12-4 and TRBJ2-5, with D tentatively TRBD2 (5 bases). Deletions cut 6 bases from V and 7 bases from J, with 18 bases between. The CDR3 covers 14 residues. The DNA of the CDR3 is TGTGCCAGCAGCCCCCAAAAAGCGGTTAGGACCCAGTACTTC. Protein: CASSPQKAVRTQYF.

The sample holds many counts of this clonotype. The J gene is TRBJ1-2, the V gene TRBV9; D might be TRBD1 (5 bases). V gave up 3 bases and J gave up 6 bases, with 15 bases separating them. Germline assignment: CDR1 SGDLS and CDR2 YYNGEE. The CDR3 runs 14 residues. The CDR3 DNA sequence: TGTGCCAGCAGCGGCCCGACAGCAAATAATGGCTACACCTTC. Translation: CASSGPTANNGYTF.

The rearrangement links TRBV6-6 to TRBJ1-1; D remains ambiguous. The CDR3 is made up of 15 amino acids. V was trimmed by 5 bases and J by 1 base, leaving 14 bases between them. CDR1 is MNHNY and CDR2 is SVGAGI in the germline V gene (reference sequence). The CDR3 nucleotides are TGTGCCAGCAGTGAAGCGGGGTTTCAGAACACTGAAGCTTTCTTT. Its protein product is CASSEAGFQNTEAFF.

Ten or more counts support this clonotype. The chain couples TRBV2 to TRBJ2-5; D gene uncertain. The V gene's germline CDR1 is SNHLY and CDR2 FYNNEI. V was pared by 3 bases and J by 2 bases, with 10 bases between. This CDR3 has 14 amino acids. The CDR3 protein is CASSEGLVQETQYF. In DNA form, the CDR3 reads TGTGCCAGCAGTGAGGGGTTGGTTCAAGAGACCCAGTACTTC.

The V gene is TRBV7-2, the J gene TRBJ1-4, with TRBD1 as a possible D gene (6 bases). The germline V and J ends were trimmed by 5 bases and 8 bases, with 18 bases remaining between them. This CDR3 is 15 amino acids long. Germline assignment: CDR1 SGHTA and CDR2 FQGNSA. CDR3 in amino acids: CASSDRTARNEKLFF. In nucleotides, the CDR3 is TGTGCCAGCAGCGACCGGACAGCGAGAAACGAAAAACTGTTTTTT.

The sample holds many counts of this clonotype. At one boundary the junction diverges from the germline segment, which might be a read error. The chain uses TRBV5-1 and TRBJ2-5; D call uncertain. Germline lookup yields CDR1 SGHRS and CDR2 YFSETQ. The length of the CDR3 is 14 residues. The CDR3 bases are TGCGCCAGCAGCTCTTCACCCAATTCGGACCTCATCCTCTTC. Encoded protein: CASSSSPNSDLILF.

J is TRBJ2-7 and V is TRBV7-3; tentatively, D is TRBD2 (5 bases). The CDR3 contains 15 residues. CDR1 SGHTA and CDR2 FQGTGA come from the germline V gene. Trimming took off 2 bases at V and 0 bases at J, with 11 bases between the two ends. CDR3 loop: CASSLGEGSSYEQYF. In DNA form, the CDR3 reads TGTGCCAGCAGCTTAGGTGAGGGAAGCTCCTACGAGCAGTACTTC.

V usage is TRBV2 and J usage is TRBJ1-5; 10 bases are shared with TRBD1. This CDR3 comprises 12 residues. Germline V gene data show CDR1 as SNHLY and CDR2 as FYNNEI. Trimming cost V 7 bases and J 11 bases; bases outside gene matches: 5. CDR3 bases: TGTGCCAGCAACGGACAGGGGGAGACCCAGCATTTT. Protein sequence: CASNGQGETQHF.

This clonotype was picked up a small number of times. This chain links TRBV20-1 with TRBJ2-5, with 9 bases matching TRBD1. Gene TRBJ2-1 matches the end of the DNA better, so the J call may be wrong. CDR3 length equals 15 residues. Germline-derived CDR1 and CDR2 are DFQATT and SNEGSKA (reference sequence). The CDR3 here is CSARWTGEGENEQFF. The CDR3 DNA reads as TGCAGTGCAAGGTGGACAGGGGAAGGTGAGAATGAGCAGTTCTTC.

In its sample, this clonotype was seen many times. The chain has TRBV6-6 and TRBJ1-2; unclear D gene. Germline V lookup: CDR1 MNHNY, CDR2 SVGAGI (reference sequence). Trimming left V 2 bases short and J 7 bases short, with 2 bases between. This CDR3 has 10 amino acids. The CDR3 sequence: CASSYAGYTF. CDR3 bases: TGTGCCAGCAGTTACGCTGGCTACACCTTC.

This clonotype has at least ten counts. This chain joins TRBV5-8 and TRBJ1-2, with unresolved D. Germline CDR1 reads SGHTS; CDR2 reads YDEGEE. The CDR3 spans 16 residues. Trimming took off 2 bases at V and 0 bases at J, with 14 bases between the two ends. Here the CDR3 reads CASSLVRTRTNYGYTF. The DNA of the CDR3 is TGTGCCAGCAGCTTAGTCCGTACCAGAACTAACTATGGCTACACCTTC. The complete variable domain, with remaining parts taken from reference TRBV5-8 and TRBJ1-2, reads EAGVTQSPTHLIKTRGQQATLRCSPISGHTSVYWYQQALGLGLQFLLWYDEGEERNRGNFPPRFSGRQFPNYSSELNVNALELEDSALYLCASSLVRTRTNYGYTFGSGTRLTVV.

A word on this clonotype: A junction end diverges from the germline sequence, so it may reflect a read error. The chain has TRBV10-3 and TRBJ1-2; possibly TRBD1 for D (6 bases). The CDR3 loop spans 13 amino acids. Germline lookup yields CDR1 ENHRY and CDR2 SYGVKD. The CDR3, as DNA: TGTGCCAGCAGTTACTACAGGGAGCAAGGCTACACCTTC. It codes for CASSYYREQGYTF.

This clonotype was counted once. Germline is not matched at one junction end, which may reflect a read error. The rearrangement links TRBV15 to TRBJ2-5; 11 bases line up with TRBD2. The CDR3 spans 15 residues. Per the germline V gene, CDR1 is LNHNV and CDR2 is YYDKDF (reference sequence). The CDR3 region is CATSRDTSGGEAQYF. CDR3 coding DNA: TGTGCCACCAGCAGAGATACTAGCGGGGGAGAGGCCCAGTACTTC.

The sample holds many counts of this clonotype. The V call is TRBV7-2, the J call TRBJ1-2; D is perhaps TRBD1 (5 bases). Germline V CDR1 and CDR2: SGHTA, FQGNSA. This CDR3 has 13 residues. With 5 bases removed from V and 7 bases from J, the gap between germline ends came to 14 bases. The CDR3 spells CASSLGHWGGYTF. The CDR3 DNA sequence: TGTGCCAGCAGCCTCGGACACTGGGGTGGCTACACCTTC.

This clonotype was counted ten times or more. The chain carries TRBV4-1 and TRBJ2-7; the match to TRBD2 covers 15 bases. Trimming removed 8 bases from V and 6 bases from J; junction bases left unmatched: 5. Germline lookup yields CDR1 MGHRA and CDR2 YSYEKL. The CDR3 is 14 residues long. The CDR3 spells CASREGLAGGEQYF. The CDR3 bases are TGCGCCAGCCGAGAGGGACTAGCGGGAGGCGAGCAGTACTTC.

This clonotype has a count of ten or more. The rearrangement uses TRBV2 and TRBJ1-4; possible D gene TRBD1, 5 bases. Germline V gene sequence: CDR1 SNHLY, CDR2 FYNNEI. V lost 5 bases and J 8 bases, leaving 6 bases between the germline ends. The CDR3 spans 11 residues. CDR3 region: CASSKGEKLFF. Written as DNA, the CDR3 is TGTGCCAGCAGTAAGGGGGAAAAACTGTTTTTT.

The chain uses TRBV11-2 and TRBJ1-5; D is unclear. V was clipped by 4 bases and J by 11 bases, with 15 bases between them. Germline CDR1 SGHAT, CDR2 FQNNGV. The CDR3 is 13 amino acids. CDR3 nucleotides: TGTGCCAGCAGCTATCACGGGAGGCAGACCCAGCATTTT. Amino acid sequence: CASSYHGRQTQHF.

A note on this clonotype: This sequence may be a read error, since a much larger clone differs from it by one base. V and J are TRBV29-1 and TRBJ2-3, with D unresolved. The better agreement between TRBJ1-5 and the DNA end casts doubt on the J call. The CDR3 runs to 15 residues. The germline V gene has CDR1 SQVTM and CDR2 ANQGSEA. CDR3 loop: CSVNLSGRPGDTQHF. The CDR3 DNA is TGCAGCGTCAACCTTAGCGGGAGGCCAGGAGATACGCAGCATTTT.

The chain links TRBV24-1 to TRBJ2-2; 12 positions agree with TRBD2. Per germline, CDR1 KGHDR and CDR2 SFDVKD. V shed 3 bases and J 3 bases; nucleotides not matched to a gene: 1. This CDR3 has 16 residues. CDR3 residues: CATSDLAGGHTGELFF. The CDR3 nucleotides read TGTGCCACCAGTGATCTAGCGGGAGGGCACACCGGGGAGCTGTTTTTT.

This chain connects TRBV7-8 to TRBJ1-6, with 9 positions matching TRBD1. The V and J ends lost 10 bases and 6 bases, in that order; junction bases with no gene match: 4. This CDR3 spans 13 amino acids. Germline CDR1 and CDR2: SGHVS and FQNEAQ. CDR3 sequence (DNA): TGTGCCATCACGGACAGGGGTAATTCACCCCTCCACTTT. It codes for CAITDRGNSPLHF.

In DNA form, the CDR3 reads TGCAGTGCTAGATTTTCTGGGGCCAACGTCCTGACTTTC. Its protein is CSARFSGANVLTF. J is TRBJ2-6 and V is TRBV20-1; D ambiguous. V gave up 2 bases and J gave up 1 base, with 3 bases separating them. The V gene's germline CDR1 is DFQATT and CDR2 SNEGSKA (reference sequence). This CDR3 is built from 13 residues.

Details on this clonotype: The conserved final phenylalanine or tryptophan is absent from the CDR3, which likely points to a read error. The limits of the CDR3 on the DNA are not certain, so only TCRdb's listed CDR3 is given. The gene calls are TRBV7-9 and TRBJ1-3; the table gives TRBD1 as D, unverified against the DNA. The CDR3 totals 12 residues, both ends included. Germline CDR1 is SEHNR and CDR2 is FQNEAQ (reference sequence). The CDR3: CASSLPDGGADT.

Comments on this clonotype: An end of the junction does not agree with germline; a read error may underlie this. This sequence joins TRBV4-1 and TRBJ2-6; D unclear. The CDR3 has 16 amino acids. In germline, CDR1 is MGHRA, CDR2 YSYEKL. The CDR3 nucleotides are TGTGCCAGCAGCCAAGTGAAACGGAGTGGGGCCAACGTCCTGACTTTC. Translating gives CASSQVKRSGANVLTF.

This clonotype was seen many times. The rearrangement uses TRBV5-1 and TRBJ1-6; 11 nucleotides match TRBD1. The CDR3 runs to 17 residues. From germline, CDR1 is SGHRS and CDR2 YFSETQ. Losses at the gene ends were 0 bases for V and 7 bases for J; bases not matched to a gene: 6. This chain's CDR3 is CASSLGTGGARNSPLHF. CDR3 in DNA: TGCGCCAGCAGCTTGGGGACAGGGGGCGCGAGGAATTCACCCCTCCACTTT.

This clonotype occurred many times. The chain uses TRBV7-9 and TRBJ2-1; 7 bases fit TRBD1. The junction had 7 bases not matched to a gene; V was cut back by 2 bases and J by 12 bases. The CDR3 is 13 residues long. Germline V gene data show CDR1 as SEHNR and CDR2 as FQNEAQ (reference sequence). The CDR3 sequence is CASSLPGQVRQFF. The CDR3 DNA is TGTGCCAGCAGCTTACCCGGACAGGTTCGGCAGTTCTTC.

This clonotype was observed at least ten times. The chain is built from TRBV7-2 and TRBJ1-1, with a tentative D call TRBD1 (6 bases). CDR1 and CDR2 (germline): SGHTA, FQGNSA. CDR3 length equals 16 residues. Trimming took 4 bases from V and 7 from J, leaving 22 bases between them. As DNA, the CDR3 is TGTGCCAGCAGCTCCTCACGGTATAACAGGGTCGGTGAAGCTTTCTTT. This translates into CASSSSRYNRVGEAFF. The whole variable domain, remainder taken from reference TRBV7-2 and TRBJ1-1, is GAGVSQSPSNKVTEKGKDVELRCDPISGHTALYWYRQSLGQGLEFLIYFQGNSAPDKSGLPSDRFSAERTGGSVSTLTIQRTQQEDSAVYLCASSSSRYNRVGEAFFGQGTRLTVV.

This clonotype was seen repeatedly, ten times or more. The chain has TRBV2 and TRBJ1-2; no firm D call. CDR3 length: 14 amino acids. Germline V lookup: CDR1 SNHLY, CDR2 FYNNEI. V was shortened by 7 bases and J by 0 bases, with 12 bases between the two germline ends. The CDR3 spells CASNLGGANYGYTF. CDR3 DNA sequence: TGTGCCAGCAATCTAGGCGGAGCTAACTATGGCTACACCTTC.

CDR3 loop: CSVDPGAYYGYTF. CDR3 DNA sequence: TGCAGCGTTGATCCAGGGGCTTACTATGGCTACACCTTC. V usage is TRBV29-1 and J usage is TRBJ1-2; TRBD1 might be the D (6 bases). Germline CDR1 SQVTM, CDR2 ANQGSEA. V dropped 3 bases and J dropped 3 bases, with 11 bases sitting between them. The CDR3 runs to 13 residues.

This clonotype appeared many times. The chain is built from TRBV15 and TRBJ1-2; D not certain. The CDR3 loop spans 12 amino acids. Trimming shortened V by 1 base and J by 7 bases, and 7 bases separated the two germline ends. CDR1 and CDR2 (germline): LNHNV, YYDKDF (reference sequence). CDR3 DNA: TGTGCCACCAGCAGAGCAGGTGTTGGCTACACCTTC. Translated, it gives CATSRAGVGYTF.